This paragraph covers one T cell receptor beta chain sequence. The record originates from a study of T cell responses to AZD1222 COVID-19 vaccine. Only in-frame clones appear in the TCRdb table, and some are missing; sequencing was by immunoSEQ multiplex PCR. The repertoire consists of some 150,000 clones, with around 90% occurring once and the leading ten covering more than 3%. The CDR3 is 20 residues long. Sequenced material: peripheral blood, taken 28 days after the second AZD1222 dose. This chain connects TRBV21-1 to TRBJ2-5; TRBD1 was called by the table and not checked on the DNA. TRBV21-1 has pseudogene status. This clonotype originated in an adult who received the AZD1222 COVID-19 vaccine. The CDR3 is CASSKAFNSQGAGSVETQYF. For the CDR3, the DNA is TGTGCCAGCAGCAAAGCGTTCAATTCCCAAGGGGCAGGGTCGGTGGAGACCCAGTACTTC.